This T cell receptor (beta chain) was recovered during a study of identical twins. In this sample, this clonotype turned up a few times. From the 5' RACE reads, TCRdb called clonotypes with MiXCR, one entry per CDR3 protein. The table shows 300,000 to 400,000 distinct CDR3 sequences, with around 9% occurring only once. CDR1 and CDR2 (germline): SNHLY, FYNNEI. The germline V and J ends were trimmed by 3 bases and 9 bases, with 12 bases remaining between them. The CDR3 loop spans 13 amino acids. The sequenced sample consisted of naive T cells sorted from blood. The chain recombines TRBV2 with TRBJ2-1; D is possibly TRBD1 or TRBD2 (6 bases each). This TCR came from a woman between 50 and 59 years old in good health. CDR3 sequence (DNA): TGTGCCAGCAGTGAGGAGGGGGTGGGTGAGCAGTTCTTC. Its protein product is CASSEEGVGEQFF.